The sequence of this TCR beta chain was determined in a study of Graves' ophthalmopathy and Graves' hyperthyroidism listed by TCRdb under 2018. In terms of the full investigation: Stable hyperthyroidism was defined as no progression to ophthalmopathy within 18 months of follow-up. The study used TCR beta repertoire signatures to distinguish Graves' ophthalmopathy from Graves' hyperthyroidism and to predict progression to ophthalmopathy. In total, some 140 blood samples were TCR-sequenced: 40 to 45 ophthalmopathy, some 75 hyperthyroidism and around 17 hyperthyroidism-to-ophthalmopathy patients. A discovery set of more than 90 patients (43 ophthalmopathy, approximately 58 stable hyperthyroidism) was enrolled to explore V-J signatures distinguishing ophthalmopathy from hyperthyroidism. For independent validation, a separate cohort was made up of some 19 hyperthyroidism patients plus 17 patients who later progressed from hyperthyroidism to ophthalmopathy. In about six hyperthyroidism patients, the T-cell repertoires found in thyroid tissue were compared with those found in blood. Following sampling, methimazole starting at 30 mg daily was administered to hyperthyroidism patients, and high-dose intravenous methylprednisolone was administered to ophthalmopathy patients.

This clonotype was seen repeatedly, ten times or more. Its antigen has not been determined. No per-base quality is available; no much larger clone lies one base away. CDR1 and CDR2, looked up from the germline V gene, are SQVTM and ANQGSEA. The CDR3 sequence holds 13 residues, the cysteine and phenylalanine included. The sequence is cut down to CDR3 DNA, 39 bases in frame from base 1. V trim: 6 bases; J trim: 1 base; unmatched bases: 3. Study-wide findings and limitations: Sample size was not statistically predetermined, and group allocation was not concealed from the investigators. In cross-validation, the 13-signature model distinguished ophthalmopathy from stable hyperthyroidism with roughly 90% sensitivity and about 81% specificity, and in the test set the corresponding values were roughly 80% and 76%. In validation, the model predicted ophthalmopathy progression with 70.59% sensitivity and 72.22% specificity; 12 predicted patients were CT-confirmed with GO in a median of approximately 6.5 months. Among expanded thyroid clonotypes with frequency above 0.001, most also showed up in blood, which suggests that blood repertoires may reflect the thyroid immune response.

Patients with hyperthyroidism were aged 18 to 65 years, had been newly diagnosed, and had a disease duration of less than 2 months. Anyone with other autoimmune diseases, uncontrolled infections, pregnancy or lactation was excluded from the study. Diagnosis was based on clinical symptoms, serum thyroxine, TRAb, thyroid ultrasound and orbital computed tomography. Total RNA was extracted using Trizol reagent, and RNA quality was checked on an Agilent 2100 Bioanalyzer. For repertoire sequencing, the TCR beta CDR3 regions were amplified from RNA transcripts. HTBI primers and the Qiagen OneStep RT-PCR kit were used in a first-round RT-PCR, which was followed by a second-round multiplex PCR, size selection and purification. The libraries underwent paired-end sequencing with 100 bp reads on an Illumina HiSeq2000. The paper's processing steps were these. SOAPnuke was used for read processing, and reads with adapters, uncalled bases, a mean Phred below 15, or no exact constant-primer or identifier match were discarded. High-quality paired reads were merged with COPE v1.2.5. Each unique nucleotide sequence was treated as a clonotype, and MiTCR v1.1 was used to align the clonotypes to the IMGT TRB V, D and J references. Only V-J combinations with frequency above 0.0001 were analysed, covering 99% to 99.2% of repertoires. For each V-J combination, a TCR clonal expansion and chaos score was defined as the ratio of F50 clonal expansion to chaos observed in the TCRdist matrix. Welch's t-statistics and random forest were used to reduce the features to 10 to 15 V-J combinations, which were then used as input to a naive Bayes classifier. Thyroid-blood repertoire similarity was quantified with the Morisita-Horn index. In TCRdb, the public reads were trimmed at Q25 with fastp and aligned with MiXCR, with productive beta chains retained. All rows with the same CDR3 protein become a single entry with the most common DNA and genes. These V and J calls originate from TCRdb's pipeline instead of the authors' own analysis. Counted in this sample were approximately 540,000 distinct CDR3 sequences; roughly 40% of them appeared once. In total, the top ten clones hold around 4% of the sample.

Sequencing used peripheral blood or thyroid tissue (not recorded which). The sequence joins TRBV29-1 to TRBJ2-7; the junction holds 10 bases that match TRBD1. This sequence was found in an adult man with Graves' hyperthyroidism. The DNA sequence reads TGCAGCGTGGGGACAGGGGTGTCCTACGAGCAGTACTTC. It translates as CSVGTGVSYEQYF.